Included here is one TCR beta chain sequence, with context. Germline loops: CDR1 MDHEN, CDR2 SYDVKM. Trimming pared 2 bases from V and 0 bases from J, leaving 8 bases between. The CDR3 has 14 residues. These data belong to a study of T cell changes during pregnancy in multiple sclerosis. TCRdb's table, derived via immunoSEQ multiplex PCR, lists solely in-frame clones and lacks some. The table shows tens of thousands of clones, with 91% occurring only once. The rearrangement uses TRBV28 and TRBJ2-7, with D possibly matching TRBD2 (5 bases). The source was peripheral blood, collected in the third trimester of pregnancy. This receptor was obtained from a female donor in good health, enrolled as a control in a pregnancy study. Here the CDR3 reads CASSLTGISYEQYF. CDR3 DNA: TGTGCCAGCAGTTTAACCGGGATCTCCTACGAGCAGTACTTC.